This T cell receptor beta chain was identified in a study of blood T cell repertoires in COVID-19. Study at large: Donors in the United States, Italy and Spain gave samples during acute or convalescent COVID-19. T cells, B-cell-depleted T cells, or PBMCs supplied cDNA or gDNA.

The CDR3 is made up of 16 amino acids. The trim removed 4 bases at V and 2 bases at J, leaving 6 bases unmatched. The germline V gene encodes CDR1 SGHNT and CDR2 YYREEE (reference sequence). Some clones are missing from TCRdb's copy, which holds only in-frame ones; the method was immunoSEQ multiplex PCR. Of tens of thousands of clones in the sample, 65% to 90% were seen once. The source is a man between 60 and 75 years old with acute or convalescent COVID-19. The rearrangement links TRBV5-4 to TRBJ2-5; 12 bases match TRBD2. The sample comprised peripheral blood. CDR3 region: CASSPGTSGRQETQYF. The CDR3 DNA is TGTGCCAGCAGCCCCGGGACTAGCGGGCGACAAGAGACCCAGTACTTC.